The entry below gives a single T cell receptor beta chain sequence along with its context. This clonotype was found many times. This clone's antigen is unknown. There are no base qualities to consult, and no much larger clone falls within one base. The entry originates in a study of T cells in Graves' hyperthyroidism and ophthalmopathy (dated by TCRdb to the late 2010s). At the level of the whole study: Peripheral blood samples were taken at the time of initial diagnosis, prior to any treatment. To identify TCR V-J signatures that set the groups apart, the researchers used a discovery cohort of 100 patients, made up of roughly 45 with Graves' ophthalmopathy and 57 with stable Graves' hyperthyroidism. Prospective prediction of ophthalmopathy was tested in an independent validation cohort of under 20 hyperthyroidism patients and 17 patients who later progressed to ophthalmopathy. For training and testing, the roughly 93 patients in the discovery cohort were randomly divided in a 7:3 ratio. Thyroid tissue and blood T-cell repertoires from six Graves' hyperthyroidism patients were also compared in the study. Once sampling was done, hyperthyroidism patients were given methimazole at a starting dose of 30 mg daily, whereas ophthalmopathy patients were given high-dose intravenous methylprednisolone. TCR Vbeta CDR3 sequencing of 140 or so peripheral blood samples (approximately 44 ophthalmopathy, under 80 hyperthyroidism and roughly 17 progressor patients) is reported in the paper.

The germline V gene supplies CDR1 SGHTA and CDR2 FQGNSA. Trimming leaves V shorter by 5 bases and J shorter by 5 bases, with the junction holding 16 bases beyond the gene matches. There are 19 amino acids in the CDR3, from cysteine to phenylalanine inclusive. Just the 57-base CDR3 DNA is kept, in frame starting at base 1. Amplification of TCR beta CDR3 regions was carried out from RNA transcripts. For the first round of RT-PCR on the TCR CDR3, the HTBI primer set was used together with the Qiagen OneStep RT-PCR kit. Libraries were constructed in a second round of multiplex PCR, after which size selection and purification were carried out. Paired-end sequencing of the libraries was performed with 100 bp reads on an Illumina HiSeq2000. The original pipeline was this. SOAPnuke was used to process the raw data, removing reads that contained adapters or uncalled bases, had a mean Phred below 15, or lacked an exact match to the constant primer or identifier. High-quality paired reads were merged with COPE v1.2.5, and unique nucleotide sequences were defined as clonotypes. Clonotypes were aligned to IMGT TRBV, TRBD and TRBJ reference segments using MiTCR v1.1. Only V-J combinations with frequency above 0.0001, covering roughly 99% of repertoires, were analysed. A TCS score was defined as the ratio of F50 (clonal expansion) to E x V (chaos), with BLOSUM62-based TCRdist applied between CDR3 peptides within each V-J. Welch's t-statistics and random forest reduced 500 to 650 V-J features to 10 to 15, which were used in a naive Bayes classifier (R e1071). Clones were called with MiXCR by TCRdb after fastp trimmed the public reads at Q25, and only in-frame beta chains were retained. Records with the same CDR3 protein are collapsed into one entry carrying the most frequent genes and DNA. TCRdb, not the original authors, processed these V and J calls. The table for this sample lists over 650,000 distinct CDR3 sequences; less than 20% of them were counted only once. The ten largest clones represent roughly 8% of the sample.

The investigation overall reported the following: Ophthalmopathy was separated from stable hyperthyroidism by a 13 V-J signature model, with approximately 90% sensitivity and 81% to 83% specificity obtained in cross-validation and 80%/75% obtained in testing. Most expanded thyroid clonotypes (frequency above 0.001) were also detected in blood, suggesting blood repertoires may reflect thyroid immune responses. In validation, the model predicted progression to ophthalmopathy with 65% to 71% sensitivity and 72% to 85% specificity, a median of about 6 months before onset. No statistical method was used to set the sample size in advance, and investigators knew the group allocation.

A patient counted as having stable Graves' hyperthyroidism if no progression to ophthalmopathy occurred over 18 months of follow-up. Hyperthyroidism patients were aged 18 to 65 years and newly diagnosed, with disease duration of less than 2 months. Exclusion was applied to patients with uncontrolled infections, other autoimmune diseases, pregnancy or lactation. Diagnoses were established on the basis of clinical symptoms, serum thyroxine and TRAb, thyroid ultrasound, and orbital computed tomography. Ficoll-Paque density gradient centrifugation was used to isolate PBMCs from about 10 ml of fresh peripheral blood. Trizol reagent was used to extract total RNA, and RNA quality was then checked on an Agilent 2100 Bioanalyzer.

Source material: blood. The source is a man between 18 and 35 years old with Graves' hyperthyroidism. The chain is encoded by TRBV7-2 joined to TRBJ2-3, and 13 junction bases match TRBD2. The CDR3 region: CASSRSLWTSGSEGDTQYF. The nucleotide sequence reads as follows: TGTGCCAGCAGCCGCTCCCTATGGACTAGCGGGAGTGAAGGAGATACGCAGTATTTT.